These 18 T cell receptor beta chains came from one sample sequenced in a study of T cells after yellow fever vaccination. TCRdb reprocessed the 5' RACE reads with MiXCR, giving one entry per CDR3 protein. The table has some 320,000 distinct CDR3 sequences, 3.5% to 4.5% seen once. Sequencing was performed on PBMCs, taken 15 days after the yellow fever booster vaccination. These receptors were obtained from a man between 18 and 29 years old who received the YFV17D yellow fever vaccine.

This clonotype was counted many times. CDR3: CASGSSSGNTIYF. In DNA, the CDR3 is TGTGCCAGCGGTTCCAGCTCTGGAAACACCATATATTTT. The chain couples TRBV7-9 to TRBJ1-3; D is uncertain. The CDR3 length is 13 residues. The germline V gene encodes CDR1 SEHNR and CDR2 FQNEAQ (reference sequence). Trimming pared 8 bases from V and 0 bases from J, leaving 8 bases between.

This clonotype was seen only a few times. This chain uses TRBV29-1 with TRBJ2-2, with TRBD1 as a possible D gene (6 bases). Germline-derived CDR1 and CDR2 are SQVTM and ANQGSEA. Between the trimmed V and J ends, which lost 6 bases and 3 bases, there was a span of 17 bases. This CDR3 has 15 residues. The CDR3 spells CSVYSGAADTGELFF. The CDR3 DNA follows: TGCAGCGTCTACTCAGGGGCGGCGGACACCGGGGAGCTGTTTTTT.

The V gene is TRBV10-2, the J gene TRBJ2-3; 9 bases match TRBD2. V dropped 3 bases and J dropped 6; count of bases not matched to a gene: 7. The CDR3 totals 15 residues. Per germline, CDR1 WSHSY and CDR2 SAAADI. CDR3 loop: CASSDAGGLRDTQYF. The CDR3 region has the DNA TGCGCCAGCAGTGACGCGGGGGGGCTCCGGGATACGCAGTATTTT.

This clonotype was seen repeatedly, ten times or more. This chain links TRBV7-2 with TRBJ2-2; the match to TRBD2 covers 9 bases. The length of the CDR3 is 16 residues. The junction had 11 bases not matched to a gene; V was cut back by 7 bases and J by 5 bases. CDR1 and CDR2 (germline): SGHTA, FQGNSA. CDR3 sequence (DNA): TGTGCCAGCACCGAGGAGGGTCTAGCGGGAACCGGGGAGCTGTTTTTT. Translated: CASTEEGLAGTGELFF.

In its sample, this clonotype was seen many times. The chain links TRBV4-3 to TRBJ2-7; the D gene could be TRBD1 or TRBD2 (5 bases each). V lost 4 bases and J lost 6, with 13 bases in between. CDR1 and CDR2 from the germline V gene are LGHNA and YSLEER. The CDR3 has 13 residues. The CDR3: CASSPRGGAEQYF. The CDR3 DNA is TGCGCCAGCAGCCCCCGGGGCGGTGCCGAGCAGTACTTC.

DNA of the CDR3: TGCGCCAGCAGCTTGGATCCGGGCTCTGGGGCCAACGTCCTGACTTTC. Its protein is CASSLDPGSGANVLTF. The chain carries TRBV5-1 and TRBJ2-6; D not resolved. Germline loops: CDR1 SGHRS, CDR2 YFSETQ. CDR3 length equals 16 residues. Between the trimmed V and J ends, which lost 0 bases and 0 bases, there was a span of 7 bases.

This clonotype was recorded at least ten times. The rearrangement links TRBV20-1 to TRBJ1-6; 9 nucleotides match TRBD1. This CDR3 comprises 16 residues. CDR1 is DFQATT, CDR2 SNEGSKA, per germline (reference sequence). Unmatched junction bases numbered 8, after V lost 0 bases and J lost 8 bases. Here the CDR3 DNA reads TGCAGTGCTAGAGATATCACGGGACAGGGATATTCACCCCTCCACTTT. Its protein product is CSARDITGQGYSPLHF.

This clonotype was detected a few times. This chain joins TRBV12-3 or TRBV12-4 and TRBJ1-2; 9 bases align to TRBD1. This CDR3 contains 14 residues. J gave up 4 bases and V 6 bases, and 6 bases lay outside the gene matches. The chain's CDR3 is CASRPTGGVYGYTF. In nucleotides, the CDR3 is TGTGCCAGCAGACCCACAGGGGGCGTCTATGGCTACACCTTC.

This clonotype was detected many times. The chain has TRBV10-3 and TRBJ1-2; a weak D match, TRBD1 (6 bases). V was clipped by 8 bases and J by 4 bases, with 8 bases between them. The V gene's germline CDR1 is ENHRY and CDR2 SYGVKD. The CDR3 is 11 amino acids. The CDR3 sequence: CAISTGYGYTF. The CDR3, as DNA: TGTGCCATCTCGACAGGCTATGGCTACACCTTC.

The chain employs TRBV3-1 and TRBJ1-6, with a possible D match to TRBD1 (5 bases). The V gene lost 0 bases and the J gene lost 9 bases, with 12 bases spanning the gap. The germline V gene encodes CDR1 LGHDT and CDR2 YNNKEL (reference sequence). This CDR3 has 15 amino acids. CDR3 in amino acids: CASSQDTGEGSPLHF. The DNA for the CDR3 is TGTGCCAGCAGCCAAGACACAGGAGAAGGTTCACCCCTCCACTTT.

This clonotype was picked up a small number of times. This chain links TRBV12-3 or TRBV12-4 with TRBJ1-1; no clear D. The ends were cut back, 7 bases at V and 1 base at J, with 22 bases in the middle. The CDR3 totals 17 residues. CDR3 nucleotide sequence: TGTGCCAGCACCCTAGTCGGGTTCGGGTTGACGAACACTGAAGCTTTCTTT. Translated: CASTLVGFGLTNTEAFF.

This clonotype was recorded at least ten times. The genes are TRBV27 and TRBJ2-7, with unresolved D. Trimming left V 3 bases short and J 3 bases short, with 15 bases between. CDR3 size: 15 residues. Germline lookup yields CDR1 MNHEY and CDR2 SMNVEV (reference sequence). CDR3 region: CASSFSAGALYEQYV. DNA for the CDR3: TGTGCCAGCAGTTTCTCGGCCGGCGCTCTCTACGAGCAGTACGTC.

This clonotype came up many times. The chain joins TRBV4-3 to TRBJ2-7, with D possibly called TRBD1 or TRBD2 (5 bases each). The CDR3 runs 15 residues. Trimming took off 0 bases at V and 2 bases at J, with 11 bases between the two ends. CDR1 is LGHNA, CDR2 YSLEER, per germline. CDR3 nucleotide sequence: TGCGCCAGCAGCCAAGATCCGGGGCGGCCCTACGAGCAGTACTTC. Its protein is CASSQDPGRPYEQYF.

This clonotype came up many times. The chain carries TRBV28 and TRBJ1-2; D is undetermined. The CDR3 length is 14 residues. The ends were cut back, 3 bases at V and 2 bases at J, with 10 bases in the middle. Germline values: CDR1 MDHEN, CDR2 SYDVKM. For the CDR3, the DNA is TGTGCCAGCAGTTTGGACGGATCAAACTATGGCTACACCTTC. It is translated as CASSLDGSNYGYTF.

This chain uses TRBV20-1 with TRBJ2-3; 8 positions agree with TRBD2. The CDR3 has 14 amino acids. Trimming took 4 bases from V and 0 from J; bases not matched to a gene: 3. Germline CDR1 is DFQATT and CDR2 is SNEGSKA (reference sequence). CDR3 region: CSATGGTSTDTQYF. CDR3 nucleotides: TGCAGTGCTACGGGGGGGACTAGCACAGATACGCAGTATTTT.

The table lists this clonotype with many counts. Germline and junction disagree at one end, which may indicate a read error. The chain links TRBV3-1 to TRBJ2-1; possibly TRBD2 for D (5 bases). CDR1 and CDR2 from the germline V gene are LGHDT and YNNKEL (reference sequence). The CDR3 contains 13 residues. CDR3 sequence reads: CASSHPGGPPRIF. The DNA for the CDR3 is TGTGCCAGCAGCCATCCTGGAGGCCCACCCAGAATCTTC.

The J gene is TRBJ1-1, the V gene TRBV5-6; the match to TRBD1 covers 8 bases. Germline CDR1 and CDR2: SGHDT and YYEEEE. The junction had 5 bases not matched to a gene; V was cut back by 2 bases and J by 5 bases. The CDR3 loop spans 14 amino acids. The CDR3 region has the DNA TGTGCCAGCAGCTTACGGACAGGGAAGACTGAAGCTTTCTTT. It is translated as CASSLRTGKTEAFF.

The DNA of the CDR3 is TGTGCCAGACCGCTCCTGAGGGGGGAAAACACTGAAGCTTTCTTT. Translated: CARPLLRGENTEAFF. The V call is TRBV6-2 or TRBV6-3, the J call TRBJ1-1; a possible D gene is TRBD1 (6 bases). V was clipped by 9 bases and J by 2 bases, with 19 bases between them. The CDR3 runs 15 residues. CDR1 and CDR2 from the germline V gene are MNHEY and SVGEGT.